Listed below are T cell receptor beta chains from one sample, sequenced in a study of Graves' ophthalmopathy and Graves' hyperthyroidism. TCRdb redid the calling of the multiplex PCR reads with MiXCR, one entry per CDR3 protein. The table includes about 640,000 distinct CDR3 sequences, about 38% detected once. Sample: peripheral blood. The receptor source for this set is an adult man with Graves' ophthalmopathy. The CDR3 runs from the conserved cysteine through the conserved F or W.

j_call v_call cdr3_aa
TRBJ2-7 TRBV10-3 CATMLGGENEQYF
TRBJ2-5 TRBV11-1 CASSSPLGVTSGRRSETQYF
TRBJ1-4 TRBV9 CASSDGLAATNEKLFF
TRBJ1-5 TRBV19 CASSRSGGGFSGPQHF
TRBJ2-7 TRBV6-5 CASSEAETYEQYF
TRBJ2-6 TRBV20-1 CSARALGKHSGANVLTF
TRBJ2-7 TRBV6-6 CASSYSAWGRGSYEQYF
TRBJ1-2 TRBV24-1 CATSEIRTEPGYTF
TRBJ2-7 TRBV7-6 CASSSWGSGSLREQYF
TRBJ2-5 TRBV25-1 CARRGDETQYF
TRBJ2-7 TRBV19 CASGGAGSSYEQYF
TRBJ2-7 TRBV3-1 CASSPKGEEEQYF
TRBJ1-4 TRBV27 CASKARGKLFF
TRBJ1-5 TRBV19 CASSIEFWRERQPQHF
TRBJ1-6 TRBV6-6 CASRSPLGDSPLHF
TRBJ2-7 TRBV7-6 CASSPGTGGVYEQYF
TRBJ1-1 TRBV24-1 CATSATGSVNTEAFF
TRBJ1-1 TRBV25-1 CASTLEAGAVNTEAFF
TRBJ2-5 TRBV6-6 CASTHWGEGGARETQYF
TRBJ1-3 TRBV24-1 CATSDLTDSGNTIYF
TRBJ1-1 TRBV3-1 CASSRTGGIEAFF
TRBJ1-4 TRBV20-1 CSAKGDRGAVNRDEKLFF
TRBJ1-1 TRBV10-3 CAISEGKGTEAFF
TRBJ2-7 TRBV5-1 CASSINNGQAYEQYF
TRBJ1-6 TRBV7-2 CAGSLDSGQGFSPLHF